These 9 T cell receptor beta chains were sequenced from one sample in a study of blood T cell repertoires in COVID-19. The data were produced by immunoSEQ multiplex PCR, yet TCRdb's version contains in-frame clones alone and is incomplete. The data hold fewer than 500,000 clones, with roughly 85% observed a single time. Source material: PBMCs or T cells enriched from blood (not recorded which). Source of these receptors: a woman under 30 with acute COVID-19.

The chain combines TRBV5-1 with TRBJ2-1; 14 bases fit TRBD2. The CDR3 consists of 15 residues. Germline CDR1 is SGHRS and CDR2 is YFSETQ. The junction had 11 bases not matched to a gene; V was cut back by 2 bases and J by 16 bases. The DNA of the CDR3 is TGCGCCAGCAGCTTAGCCGGGACTAGCGGGAGTCGGAATTTCTTC. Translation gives CASSLAGTSGSRNFF.

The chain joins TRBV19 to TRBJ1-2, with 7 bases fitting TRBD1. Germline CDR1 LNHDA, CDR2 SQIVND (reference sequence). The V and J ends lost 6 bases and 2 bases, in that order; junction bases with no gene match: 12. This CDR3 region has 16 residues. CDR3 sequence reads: CASSKNSGTENYGYTF. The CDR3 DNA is TGTGCCAGTAGCAAAAATTCCGGGACAGAAAACTATGGCTACACCTTC.

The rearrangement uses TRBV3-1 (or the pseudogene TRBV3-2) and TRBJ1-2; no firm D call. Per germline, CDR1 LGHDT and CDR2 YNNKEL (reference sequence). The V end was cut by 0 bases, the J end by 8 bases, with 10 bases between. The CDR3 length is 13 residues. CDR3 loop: CASSQDITSGYTF. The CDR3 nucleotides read TGTGCCAGCAGCCAAGACATAACGAGCGGCTACACCTTC.

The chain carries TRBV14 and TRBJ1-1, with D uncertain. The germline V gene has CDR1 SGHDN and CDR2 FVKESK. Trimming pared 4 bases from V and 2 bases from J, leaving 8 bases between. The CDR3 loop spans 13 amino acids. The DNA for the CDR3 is TGTGCCAGCAGCCGCCAAACTAACACTGAAGCTTTCTTT. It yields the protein CASSRQTNTEAFF. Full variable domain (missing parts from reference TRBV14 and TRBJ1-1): EAGVTQFPSHSVIEKGQTVTLRCDPISGHDNLYWYRRVMGKEIKFLLHFVKESKQDESGMPNNRFLAERTGGTYSTLKVQPAELEDSGVYFCASSRQTNTEAFFGQGTRLTVV.

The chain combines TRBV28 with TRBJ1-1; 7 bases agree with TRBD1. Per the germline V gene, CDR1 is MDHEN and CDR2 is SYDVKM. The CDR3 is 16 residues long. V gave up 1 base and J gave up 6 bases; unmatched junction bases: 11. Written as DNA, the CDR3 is TGTGCCAGCAGTTTATTATTGGGGCGACAGGGCCCTGAAGCTTTCTTT. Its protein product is CASSLLLGRQGPEAFF. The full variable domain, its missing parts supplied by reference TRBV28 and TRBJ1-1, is DVKVTQSSRYLVKRTGEKVFLECVQDMDHENMFWYRQDPGLGLRLIYFSYDVKMKEKGDIPEGYSVSREKKERFSLILESASTNQTSMYLCASSLLLGRQGPEAFFGQGTRLTVV.

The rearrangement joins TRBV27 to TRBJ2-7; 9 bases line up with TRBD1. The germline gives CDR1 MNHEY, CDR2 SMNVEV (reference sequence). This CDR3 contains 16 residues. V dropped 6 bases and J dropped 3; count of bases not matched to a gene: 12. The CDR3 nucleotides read TGTGCCAGCAGCTTTGAAAGACCGGGACAGGGCTACGAGCAGTACTTC. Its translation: CASSFERPGQGYEQYF.

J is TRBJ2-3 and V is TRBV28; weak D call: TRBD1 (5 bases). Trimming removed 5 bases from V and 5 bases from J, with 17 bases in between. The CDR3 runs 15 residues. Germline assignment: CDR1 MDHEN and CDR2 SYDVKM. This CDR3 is CASSPGLRGIDTQYF. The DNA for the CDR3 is TGTGCCAGCAGTCCAGGGTTACGTGGTATAGATACGCAGTATTTT.

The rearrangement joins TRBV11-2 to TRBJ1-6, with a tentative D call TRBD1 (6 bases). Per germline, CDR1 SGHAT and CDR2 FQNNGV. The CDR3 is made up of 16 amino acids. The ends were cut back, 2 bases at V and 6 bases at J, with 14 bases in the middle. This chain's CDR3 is CASSLMGADFNSPLHF. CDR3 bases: TGTGCCAGCAGCTTAATGGGGGCAGACTTTAATTCACCCCTCCACTTT. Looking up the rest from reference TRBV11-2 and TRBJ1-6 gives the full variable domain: EAGVAQSPRYKIIEKRQSVAFWCNPISGHATLYWYQQILGQGPKLLIQFQNNGVVDDSQLPKDRFSAERLKGVDSTLKIQPAKLEDSAVYLCASSLMGADFNSPLHFGNGTRLTVT.

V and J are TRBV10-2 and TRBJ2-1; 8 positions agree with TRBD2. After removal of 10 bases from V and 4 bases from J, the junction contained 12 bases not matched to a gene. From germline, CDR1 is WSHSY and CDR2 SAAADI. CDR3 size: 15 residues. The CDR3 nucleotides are TGCGCCACCGCTACCAGCGGGGGCCCTTACAATGAGCAGTTCTTC. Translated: CATATSGGPYNEQFF.